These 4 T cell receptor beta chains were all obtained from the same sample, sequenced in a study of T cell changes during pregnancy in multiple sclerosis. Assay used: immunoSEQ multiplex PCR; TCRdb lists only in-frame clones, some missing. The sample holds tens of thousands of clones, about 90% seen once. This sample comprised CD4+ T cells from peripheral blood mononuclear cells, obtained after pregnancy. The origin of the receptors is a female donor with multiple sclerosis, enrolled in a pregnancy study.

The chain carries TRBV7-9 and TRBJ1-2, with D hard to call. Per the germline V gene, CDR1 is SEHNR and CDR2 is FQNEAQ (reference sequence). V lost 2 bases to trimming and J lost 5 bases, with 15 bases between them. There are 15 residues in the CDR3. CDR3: CASSLSVNPSYGYTF. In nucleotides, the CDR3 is TGTGCCAGCAGCTTATCGGTTAATCCCTCTTATGGCTACACCTTC.

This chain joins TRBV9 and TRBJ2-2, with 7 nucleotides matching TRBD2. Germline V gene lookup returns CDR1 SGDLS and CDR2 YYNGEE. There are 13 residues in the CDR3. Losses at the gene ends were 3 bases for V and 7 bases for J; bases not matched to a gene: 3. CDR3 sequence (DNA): TGTGCCAGCAGCGGGGAGGGGTTCGGGGAGCTGTTTTTT. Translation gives CASSGEGFGELFF.

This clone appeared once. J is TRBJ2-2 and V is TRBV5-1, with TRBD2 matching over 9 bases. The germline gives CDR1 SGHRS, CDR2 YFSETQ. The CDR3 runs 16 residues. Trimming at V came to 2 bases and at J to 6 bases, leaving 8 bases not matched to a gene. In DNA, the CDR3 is TGCGCCAGCAGCTTTCTAGCGGGGCCTGCTTCCGGGGAGCTGTTTTTT. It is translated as CASSFLAGPASGELFF. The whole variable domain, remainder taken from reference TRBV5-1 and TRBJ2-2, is KAGVTQTPRYLIKTRGQQVTLSCSPISGHRSVSWYQQTPGQGLQFLFEYFSETQRNKGNFPGRFSGRQFSNSRSEMNVSTLELGDSALYLCASSFLAGPASGELFFGEGSRLTVL.

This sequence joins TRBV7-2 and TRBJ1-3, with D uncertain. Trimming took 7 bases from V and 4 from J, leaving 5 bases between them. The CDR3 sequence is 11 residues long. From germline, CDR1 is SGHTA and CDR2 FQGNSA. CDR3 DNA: TGTGCCAGCACCCCGGGAAACACCATATATTTT. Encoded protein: CASTPGNTIYF.